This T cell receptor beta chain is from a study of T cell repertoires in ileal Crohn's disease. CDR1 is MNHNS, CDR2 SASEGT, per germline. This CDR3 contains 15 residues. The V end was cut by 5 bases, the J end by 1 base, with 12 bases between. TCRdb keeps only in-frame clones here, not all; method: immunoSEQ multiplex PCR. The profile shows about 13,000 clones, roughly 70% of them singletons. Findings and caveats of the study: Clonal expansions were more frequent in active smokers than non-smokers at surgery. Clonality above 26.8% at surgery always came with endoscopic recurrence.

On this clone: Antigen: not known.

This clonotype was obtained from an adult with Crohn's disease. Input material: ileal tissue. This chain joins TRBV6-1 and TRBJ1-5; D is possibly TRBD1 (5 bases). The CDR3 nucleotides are TGTGCCAGCAGTAGGACAATCTTCAGCAATCAGCCCCAGCATTTT. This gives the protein CASSRTIFSNQPQHF.